The clone carrying this TCR beta chain was counted between two and nine times. What it binds is not known. The data were taken from a study of response to subunit inactivated influenza vaccine. The study, taken as a whole, reports: That few new T cells are recruited by each seasonal influenza vaccination was the authors' suggestion.

TCRdb passed the RT-PCR reads through MiXCR, listing each CDR3 protein once. The table shows about 540,000 distinct CDR3 sequences, with approximately 22% occurring only once. Per the germline V gene, CDR1 is DFQATT and CDR2 is SNEGSKA (reference sequence). The CDR3 is 15 amino acids. J lost 3 bases, V lost 5 bases, and 11 bases had no gene match. This sample was also put to use in a study of T cells expressing NK-cell markers. That report notes: What made the TCR beta cDNA was 5'RACE template switching with UMIs. The dominant NKG2C+ clonotypes represented about 1.0-8% of CD8+ T cells in six donors. The leading position in the CD3+CD56-NKG2C+ fraction of a handful of donors also went to these clonotypes.

This rearrangement joins TRBV20-1 to TRBJ2-7; 9 nucleotides align to TRBD2. This sequence originates from a man aged 45-60 years who received an inactivated influenza vaccine. Sample: CD4+ T cells sorted from PBMCs, taken 11 to 12 days after vaccination. The CDR3 coding sequence is TGCAGTGCTGTGCGGGGGGGCCCTAAGAGCTACGAGCAGTACTTC. Translated: CSAVRGGPKSYEQYF.